The present entry profiles one T cell receptor (beta chain) with its context. Its antigen is currently unknown. These data come from a study of vaccination and CD4 T cells after COVID-19. Turning to the study itself: In the convalescent cohort, there were six males and four females, two of them Hispanic. Treatment of control cultures consisted of a CEFX pool, an HIV-1 Nef pool, or no peptide.

Germline CDR1 and CDR2: SEHNR and FQNEAQ (reference sequence). The CDR3 length is 14 residues. The V and J ends lost 0 bases and 8 bases respectively, with 11 bases between them. Time point in this sample: late sampling 161 to 241 days after vaccination in three convalescent patients. The treatment here: approximately 10-day PBMC culture with coronavirus spike peptide pools or control peptides (ViraFEST assay). Oncomine TCR Beta short-read sequencing was applied to DNA from cultured CD4+ T cells. Extraction of genomic DNA was performed on cultured CD4+ T cells. TCRdb recomputed calls from the PCR reads with MiXCR, one row per CDR3 protein. Here the sample spans approximately 20,000 distinct CDR3 sequences, 30% to 35% being singletons.

V and J are TRBV7-9 and TRBJ2-1; D is unresolved. The source is a human donor who had recovered from COVID-19. This specimen consisted of CD4+ T cells from blood, cultured in vitro, obtained about 7 months after SARS-CoV-2 vaccination. CDR3 DNA sequence: TGTGCCAGCAGCTTAGCGCGGAGTTTCGATGAGCAGTTCTTC. Translating it yields CASSLARSFDEQFF. Together with reference TRBV7-9 and TRBJ2-1, the CDR3 gives the full variable domain: DTGVSQNPRHKITKRGQNVTFRCDPISEHNRLYWYRQTLGQGPEFLTYFQNEAQLEKSRLLSDRFSAERPKGSFSTLEIQRTEQGDSAMYLCASSLARSFDEQFFGPGTRLTVL.